This entry is about one TCR beta chain. Its target is not known. Some clones are missing from TCRdb's copy, which holds only in-frame ones; the method was immunoSEQ multiplex PCR. The table records roughly 50,000 clones, roughly 84% of them present only once. This record comes from a study of radiotherapy plus CTLA-4 blockade in lung cancer. Study-level information: There were objective responses in approximately 19% of patients, and over 25% had disease control. Study-wide results and caveats: Peripheral blood showed expansion of tumor-derived TCR clones after radiotherapy and ipilimumab.

This CDR3 region has 15 residues. The germline V and J ends were trimmed by 2 bases and 3 bases, with 10 bases remaining between them. Germline-derived CDR1 and CDR2 are MNHEY and SVGAGI. The TCR sequence derives from a human donor with non-small cell lung cancer whose response to radiotherapy plus ipilimumab could not be evaluated. The sequencing used peripheral blood, collected from a patient treated with radiotherapy plus ipilimumab. The rearrangement uses TRBV6-5 and TRBJ1-4; a possible D gene is TRBD1 (6 bases). Written as DNA, the CDR3 is TGTGCCAGCAGTTACAGGGGGGGATCTAATGAAAAACTGTTTTTT. It is translated as CASSYRGGSNEKLFF.